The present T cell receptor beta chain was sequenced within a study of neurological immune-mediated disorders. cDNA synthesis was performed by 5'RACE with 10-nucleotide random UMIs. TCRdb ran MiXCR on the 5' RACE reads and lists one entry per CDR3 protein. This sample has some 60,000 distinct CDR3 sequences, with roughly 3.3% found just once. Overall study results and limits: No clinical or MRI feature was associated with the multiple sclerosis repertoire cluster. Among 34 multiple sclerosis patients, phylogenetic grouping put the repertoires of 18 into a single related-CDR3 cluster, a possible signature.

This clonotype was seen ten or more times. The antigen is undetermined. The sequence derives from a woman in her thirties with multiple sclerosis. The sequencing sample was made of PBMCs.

This CDR3 reads CASSFDQGMRKLFF. As DNA, the CDR3 is TGTGCCAGCAGTTTTGATCAGGGTATGCGAAAACTGTTTTTT. The rearrangement links TRBV12-3 or TRBV12-4 to TRBJ1-4, with a tentative D call TRBD1 (5 bases). Trimming pared 3 bases from V and 10 bases from J, leaving 15 bases between. The CDR3 sequence is 14 residues long.